The 9 T cell receptor beta chains presented below share a single source sample, sequenced in a study of blood T cell repertoires in COVID-19. Some clones are missing from TCRdb's copy, which holds only in-frame ones; the method was immunoSEQ multiplex PCR. The data contain a few hundred thousand clones, 88% of them seen just once; the ten biggest clones take up 2%. Material for sequencing was PBMCs or T cells enriched from blood (not recorded which). The receptors derive from a woman aged 55-69 years in a cohort exposed to, infected with or recovered from COVID-19 (not recorded which).

As to this clone: Other nucleotide sequences in the sample specify the same CDR3. The CDR3: CASTSGSYNEQFF. For the CDR3, the DNA is TGTGCCAGCACTAGCGGGTCTTACAATGAGCAGTTCTTC. This chain links TRBV9 with TRBJ2-1, with 8 bases fitting TRBD2. CDR1 SGDLS and CDR2 YYNGEE come from the germline V gene. With 6 bases clipped from V and 4 bases from J, the junction kept 3 bases outside the gene matches. This CDR3 is built from 13 residues. Supplemented by reference TRBV9 and TRBJ2-1, the full variable domain reads DSGVTQTPKHLITATGQRVTLRCSPRSGDLSVYWYQQSLDQGLQFLIQYYNGEERAKGNILERFSAQQFPDLHSELNLSSLELGDSALYFCASTSGSYNEQFFGPGTRLTVL.

The rearrangement joins TRBV5-1 to TRBJ2-2, with a possible D match to TRBD2 (6 bases). The V and J ends lost 1 base and 0 bases respectively, with 13 bases between them. Germline-derived CDR1 and CDR2 are SGHRS and YFSETQ. The CDR3 extends over 17 amino acids. The DNA of the CDR3 is TGCGCCAGCAGCTTGCGAATAAGCGGGTCGAACACCGGGGAGCTGTTTTTT. It encodes CASSLRISGSNTGELFF.

This clone was recorded once. The V and J genes are TRBV19 and TRBJ1-1, with 7 positions matching TRBD1. The CDR3 has 15 residues. Losses at the gene ends were 5 bases for V and 2 bases for J; bases not matched to a gene: 8. The germline gives CDR1 LNHDA, CDR2 SQIVND (reference sequence). This CDR3 reads CASSLTGQENTEAFF. The CDR3 coding sequence is TGTGCCAGTAGTCTGACCGGACAGGAAAACACTGAAGCTTTCTTT. The full variable domain, its missing parts supplied by reference TRBV19 and TRBJ1-1, is DGGITQSPKYLFRKEGQNVTLSCEQNLNHDAMYWYRQDPGQGLRLIYYSQIVNDFQKGDIAEGYSVSREKKESFPLTVTSAQKNPTAFYLCASSLTGQENTEAFFGQGTRLTVV.

This clone has a handful of counts. V is TRBV6-5 and J is TRBJ2-6, with D perhaps TRBD1 (6 bases). The CDR3 consists of 15 residues. The germline gives CDR1 MNHEY, CDR2 SVGAGI. V lost 5 bases, J lost 2 bases, and 10 bases lay in between. The DNA of the CDR3 is TGTGCCAGCAGTACGCACAGGGCTGGGGCCAACGTCCTGACTTTC. Its translation is CASSTHRAGANVLTF.

This chain connects TRBV19 to TRBJ1-5; 9 bases are a match to TRBD1. The germline V gene has CDR1 LNHDA and CDR2 SQIVND (reference sequence). The CDR3 spans 13 residues. J lost 3 bases, V lost 10 bases, and 4 bases had no gene match. The CDR3 DNA is TGTGCCACCAGGACAGGGGTCAATCAGCCCCAGCATTTT. This sequence encodes CATRTGVNQPQHF.

The chain couples TRBV20-1 to TRBJ2-5; 11 nucleotides align to TRBD2. Germline V CDR1 and CDR2: DFQATT, SNEGSKA (reference sequence). J gave up 4 bases and V 3 bases, and 7 bases lay outside the gene matches. The CDR3 spans 15 residues. The CDR3: CSASLSGRAGETQYF. CDR3 sequence (DNA): TGCAGTGCTAGTCTTAGCGGGAGGGCCGGAGAGACCCAGTACTTC.

V is TRBV18 and J is TRBJ2-5; D is undetermined. The CDR3 consists of 14 residues. Trimming removed 2 bases at V and 5 bases at J, with 12 bases between. Germline lookup yields CDR1 KGHSH and CDR2 LQKENI. CDR3 protein: CASSPTGFGETQYF. CDR3 bases: TGTGCCAGCTCACCAACGGGTTTTGGGGAGACCCAGTACTTC.

This clone is a singleton in its sample. The J gene is TRBJ2-6, the V gene TRBV7-8; D is unclear. Germline CDR1 and CDR2: SGHVS and FQNEAQ. Deletions cut 8 bases from V and 0 bases from J, with 8 bases between. This CDR3 has 14 residues. CDR3 nucleotide sequence: TGTGCCAGCTTTACGGTCTCTGGGGCCAACGTCCTGACTTTC. The encoded protein is CASFTVSGANVLTF.

This chain connects TRBV28 to TRBJ2-5; D might be TRBD2 (6 bases). Germline CDR1 is MDHEN and CDR2 is SYDVKM. V was clipped by 5 bases and J by 4 bases, with 20 bases between them. This CDR3 is 16 amino acids long. In DNA form, the CDR3 reads TGTGCCAGCAGTCCGCTTCCGGGGGAGAGGGGAGAGACCCAGTACTTC. It specifies CASSPLPGERGETQYF.